The 13 T cell receptor beta chains given below trace back to one sample, sequenced in a study of regulatory T cells in long-lasting Graves disease. HTBI primers from iRepertoire and Arm-PCR of CDR3 regions yielded the TCR beta libraries. TCRdb reprocessed the multiplex PCR reads via MiXCR and lists one record per CDR3 protein. The sample has 400,000 to 550,000 distinct CDR3 sequences; about 16% are singletons. The time point: newly diagnosed GD, antithyroid drugs for less than 3 months. PBMCs were the source of the RNA used for TCR sequencing. These data also featured in a second study, about T cells in Graves' hyperthyroidism and ophthalmopathy.

This specimen consisted of peripheral blood mononuclear cells (PBMCs), obtained at new diagnosis, from a patient treated with antithyroid drugs. The origin of the receptors is a woman aged 25 to 45 with Graves disease.

This clonotype was counted a few times. The chain links TRBV19 to TRBJ2-3, with unresolved D. The germline CDR1 and CDR2 sequences are LNHDA and SQIVND (reference sequence). The CDR3 is 15 amino acids. With 5 bases removed from V and 1 base from J, the gap between germline ends came to 13 bases. The CDR3 sequence is CASSPSLRGTDTQYF. DNA of the CDR3: TGTGCCAGTAGTCCTTCTCTCCGAGGCACAGATACGCAGTATTTT.

J is TRBJ2-6 and V is TRBV5-1; D uncertain. CDR3 size: 16 residues. Trimming stripped 6 bases from V and 0 bases from J, with 13 bases between. The germline V gene has CDR1 SGHRS and CDR2 YFSETQ. DNA of the CDR3: TGCGCCAGCACCTCGGAACCGAACTCTGGGGCCAACGTCCTGACTTTC. Its translation is CASTSEPNSGANVLTF.

The chain recombines TRBV28 with TRBJ2-7; 8 nucleotides align to TRBD1. Germline V gene lookup returns CDR1 MDHEN and CDR2 SYDVKM. V lost 2 bases and J lost 9; bases outside the gene matches: 3. The CDR3 has 12 residues. CDR3 protein: CASSLGQGGQYF. The CDR3 DNA follows: TGTGCCAGCAGTTTAGGACAGGGCGGGCAGTACTTC.

This clonotype was seen ten or more times. This chain uses TRBV20-1 with TRBJ2-7, with TRBD2 matching 8 bases. V shed 0 bases, J shed 2 bases, and the junction held 6 bases outside the gene matches. The CDR3 runs 15 residues. Germline V gives CDR1 DFQATT, CDR2 SNEGSKA (reference sequence). For the CDR3, the DNA is TGCAGTGCTAGAGATTTACTAGCGGATGCCTACGAGCAGTACTTC. It translates to CSARDLLADAYEQYF.

This clonotype came up many times. The V call is TRBV20-1, the J call TRBJ2-7; D gene unclear. CDR3 length equals 15 residues. Trimming removed 0 bases at V and 0 bases at J, with 12 bases between. Germline assignment: CDR1 DFQATT and CDR2 SNEGSKA (reference sequence). The DNA of the CDR3 is TGCAGTGCTAGAGATGTCGCTGGAAGCTCCTACGAGCAGTACTTC. This sequence encodes CSARDVAGSSYEQYF.

V gene TRBV18 combines with J gene TRBJ2-2, with D possibly TRBD2 on 6 matching bases. CDR1 KGHSH and CDR2 LQKENI come from the germline V gene. The CDR3 is 15 residues long. V lost 8 bases, J lost 5 bases, and 18 bases lay in between. DNA of the CDR3: TGTGCCAGCAGTTTACGGGGGTTTTCGACCGGGGAGCTGTTTTTT. This translates into CASSLRGFSTGELFF.

V and J are TRBV11-2 and TRBJ2-4; 9 bases are a match to TRBD1. J lost 0 bases, V lost 7 bases, and 13 bases had no gene match. CDR3 size: 18 residues. Germline CDR1 SGHAT, CDR2 FQNNGV. CDR3: CASTVQGARSVAKNIQYF. Here the CDR3 DNA reads TGTGCCAGCACCGTACAGGGGGCGCGATCCGTAGCCAAAAACATTCAGTACTTC.

This clonotype was detected ten times or more. CDR3 loop: CASRGTSGSLVETQYF. In DNA form, the CDR3 reads TGTGCCAGCAGGGGGACTAGCGGGAGCTTAGTGGAGACCCAGTACTTC. The genes are TRBV28 and TRBJ2-5; 14 nucleotides agree with TRBD2. V was clipped by 6 bases and J by 5 bases; unmatched bases: 8. In germline, CDR1 is MDHEN, CDR2 SYDVKM. The CDR3 is 16 amino acids.

This clonotype was observed many times. This chain links TRBV7-8 with TRBJ2-7; 8 bases fit TRBD2. The CDR3 has 15 amino acids. V dropped 5 bases and J dropped 5; count of bases not matched to a gene: 11. Germline assignment: CDR1 SGHVS and CDR2 FQNEAQ. CDR3 DNA sequence: TGTGCCAGCAGCCAAACTAGCGGTCCAGGTGACGAGCAGTACTTC. Amino acid sequence: CASSQTSGPGDEQYF.

This clonotype was counted ten times or more. This chain joins TRBV7-9 and TRBJ2-7; D gene uncertain. The CDR3 loop spans 14 amino acids. The ends were cut back, 4 bases at V and 3 bases at J, with 13 bases in the middle. CDR1 is SEHNR and CDR2 is FQNEAQ in the germline V gene (reference sequence). The DNA of the CDR3 is TGTGCCAGCAGCTCACCGGCCAACAGCTACGAGCAGTACTTC. The encoded protein is CASSSPANSYEQYF. Complete variable domain (other parts from reference TRBV7-9 and TRBJ2-7): DTGVSQNPRHKITKRGQNVTFRCDPISEHNRLYWYRQTLGQGPEFLTYFQNEAQLEKSRLLSDRFSAERPKGSFSTLEIQRTEQGDSAMYLCASSSPANSYEQYFGPGTRLTVT.

The chain employs TRBV29-1 and TRBJ2-3; weak D call: TRBD2 (5 bases). V was trimmed by 0 bases and J by 2 bases, leaving 12 bases between them. The CDR3 spans 15 residues. Per the germline V gene, CDR1 is SQVTM and CDR2 is ANQGSEA. The CDR3 spells CSVEDPKRYTDTQYF. The CDR3 DNA sequence: TGCAGCGTTGAAGATCCCAAGCGGTACACAGATACGCAGTATTTT.

The sample holds many counts of this clonotype. This chain connects TRBV5-1 to TRBJ1-5; tentative D call: TRBD1 (5 bases). V was cut by 2 bases and J by 6 bases, with 12 bases left in between. Germline CDR1 is SGHRS and CDR2 is YFSETQ. The CDR3 consists of 14 residues. For the CDR3, the DNA is TGCGCCAGCAGCTTCGGAGATAGGGGTCAGCCCCAGCATTTT. Its protein product is CASSFGDRGQPQHF.

Ten or more counts support this clonotype. The rearrangement links TRBV11-2 to TRBJ2-5; TRBD2 aligns across 7 bases. In germline, CDR1 is SGHAT, CDR2 FQNNGV. V dropped 1 base and J dropped 4; count of bases not matched to a gene: 9. The CDR3 runs 16 residues. CDR3 nucleotide sequence: TGTGCCAGCAGCTTAGGTGGGCCTAGCGGTAGAGAGACCCAGTACTTC. The encoded protein is CASSLGGPSGRETQYF.